This TCR beta chain stems from a study of blood T cells in healthy people across ages. Study context: About one barcoded beta molecule per two T cells was the capture yield of template switching.

Ranging in age from roughly 6 to 90, the donors were healthy Caucasian individuals from Russia. For the second PCR, which ran for about 6 to 11 cycles, a sample-barcoded 5' primer and a J-beta primer mix were used. Each cDNA molecule was tagged by a template-switch adaptor that had 12 random nucleotides. No fewer than 3 million CDR3-containing paired-end reads came from each sample. TCRdb redid the calling of the 5' RACE reads with MiXCR, one entry per CDR3 protein. The profile shows 710,000 or so distinct CDR3 sequences, about a fifth of them singletons. There are 13 residues in the CDR3. The V end lost 0 bases, the J end lost 6 bases, and 5 bases lay between the germline ends.

The V gene is TRBV12-3 or TRBV12-4, the J gene TRBJ1-4, with D uncertain. This TCR came from a man in his 70s in good health. Sequences were obtained from blood. The DNA for the CDR3 is TGTGCCAGCAGTTTAGCGCGGGATGAAAAACTGTTTTTT. Residues: CASSLARDEKLFF.